A selection of T cell receptor beta chains follows, all from one sample in a study of blood T cell repertoires in COVID-19. TCRdb keeps only in-frame clones here, not all; method: immunoSEQ multiplex PCR. The sample consists of 200,000 to 250,000 clones, roughly 80% of them appearing once. Specimen: peripheral blood. These receptor sequences come from a woman aged 18-29 years with acute or convalescent COVID-19. Both conserved end residues are part of each CDR3. The D gene is left open where the match is weak. Expanded clones are given a class, and other clones once, few, many or no size at all.

d_gene,j_gene,v_gene,abundance,CDR3nt,CDR3aa
TRBD1,TRBJ2-2,TRBV19,NA,TGTGCCAGTAGCTGGACAGGGGTTTACACCGGGGAGCTGTTTTTT,CASSWTGVYTGELFF
NA,TRBJ2-1,TRBV5-6,NA,TGTGCCAGCAGAGCCGTGGGGGGAGCGACCTCCTACAATGAGCAGTTCTTC,CASRAVGGATSYNEQFF
TRBD2,TRBJ2-7,TRBV30,NA,TGTGCCTGGAGCTCTAGCGGGATCCTAATCGAGCAGTACTTC,CAWSSSGILIEQYF
NA,TRBJ2-1,TRBV29-1,NA,TGCAGCGCCGACTCTAACCCGGCAGGGAATGAGCAGTTCTTC,CSADSNPAGNEQFF
NA,TRBJ2-1,TRBV11-2,NA,TGTGCCAGCAGCTCCCCGGGATCCAGTCCCTCCTACAATGAGCAGTTCTTC,CASSSPGSSPSYNEQFF
NA,TRBJ1-3,TRBV7-9,few,TGTGCCAGCAGCTTAGCTTTGACAGGACCCTCTGGAAACACCATATATTTT,CASSLALTGPSGNTIYF
TRBD1,TRBJ1-1,TRBV27,NA,TGTGCCAGCACCCAGTTGAGGGACAGGGGGCTAGGGTACACTGAAGCTTTCTTT,CASTQLRDRGLGYTEAFF
NA,TRBJ2-4,TRBV5-6,NA,TGTGCCAGCAGGCCGCGTGGACAGTTAGCCAAAAACATTCAGTACTTC,CASRPRGQLAKNIQYF
NA,TRBJ1-3,TRBV29-1,once,TGCAGCGCACAAGGACAGTCCAACTCTGGAAACACCATATATTTT,CSAQGQSNSGNTIYF
TRBD2,TRBJ2-7,TRBV27,NA,TGTGCCAGCAGTTTAAGGGCTAGCGGGAGCTTCGACGAGCAGTACTTC,CASSLRASGSFDEQYF
TRBD1,TRBJ1-2,TRBV7-2,many,TGTGCCAGCAGCGAACAGGGGGCCTTCGGGGGCTACACCTTC,CASSEQGAFGGYTF
NA,TRBJ1-2,TRBV3-1/TRBV3-2,NA,TGTGCCAGCAGCCGGAAGACAGACGATGGCTACACCTTC,CASSRKTDDGYTF
TRBD1,TRBJ1-4,TRBV3-1/TRBV3-2,NA,TGTGCCAGCATCCGACAGGGAAGAAAACTGTTTTTT,CASIRQGRKLFF
NA,TRBJ2-1,TRBV4-2,NA,TGTGCCAGCAGCCAAGATGTAACTAGGGACAATGAGCAGTTCTTC,CASSQDVTRDNEQFF
TRBD1,TRBJ1-5,TRBV9,NA,TGTGCCAGCGGGACAGGGTTTAATCAGCCCCAGCATTTT,CASGTGFNQPQHF
NA,TRBJ2-2,TRBV29-1,NA,TGCAGCGTTGTAGACACCGGGGAGCTGTTTTTT,CSVVDTGELFF
TRBD1,TRBJ2-7,TRBV30,once,TGTGCCTGGAGGGCCGGGACAGTGAGGGGCGAGCAGTACTTC,CAWRAGTVRGEQYF
NA,TRBJ2-2,TRBV6-1,few,TGTGCCAGCAGTGAAGTTCGGGGGATCGGGGAGCTGTTTTTT,CASSEVRGIGELFF
NA,TRBJ2-5,TRBV29-1,NA,TGCAGCGTTGAAGGGACAGCTATAAGACAGACCCAGTACTTC,CSVEGTAIRQTQYF
TRBD1,TRBJ1-2,TRBV6-2/TRBV6-3,NA,TGTGCCAGCAGTCCAGGGACAGGGGGCTCTTGGAACTATGGCTACACCTTC,CASSPGTGGSWNYGYTF
TRBD2,TRBJ2-6,TRBV5-6,once,TGTGCCAGCAGCTTTTTGCTAGCGGGAGGATATGGGGCCAACGTCCTGACTTTC,CASSFLLAGGYGANVLTF
TRBD2,TRBJ2-5,TRBV10-2,NA,TGCGCCAGCAGCGGGACTACTTCGCGGGAGACCCAGTACTTC,CASSGTTSRETQYF